This T cell receptor (beta chain) was observed in a study of cytomegalovirus exposure and HLA in healthy donors. Study observations and caveats: In an earlier analysis, in 587 donors, most V segments appeared productive either ~87% or ~30% of the time. Compared with the roughly 730-donor mean, an Asian-associated ancestry cluster reportedly had fewer N-insertions, according to a later analysis.

V dropped 0 bases and J dropped 3; count of bases not matched to a gene: 9. The length of the CDR3 is 19 residues. CDR1 SGHNT and CDR2 YYREEE come from the germline V gene (reference sequence). PCR involved 60 Vbeta and 13 Jbeta primers. Repertoires were generated with immunoSEQ multiplex PCR, while TCRdb's copy carries only in-frame clones and drops some. The repertoire includes some 250,000 clones, about 86% of them detected once, and 8% sits in the top ten. Donors in the study were healthy people who gave bone marrow. Turning to this clone: Antigen: not known.

The sample taken for sequencing was PBMCs. The chain links TRBV5-4 to TRBJ2-1; TRBD2 matches 13 bases. The source of this sequence is a woman aged 60 to 75 in good health and CMV-seropositive. Here the CDR3 DNA reads TGTGCCAGCAGCTTGGATGGGACTAGCGGGATCACCCACTACAATGAGCAGTTCTTC. This encodes CASSLDGTSGITHYNEQFF.